Given below is one T cell receptor beta chain in context. The source of the sample is a study of cytomegalovirus exposure and HLA in healthy donors. Trimming stripped 5 bases from V and 9 bases from J, with 20 bases between. Per the germline V gene, CDR1 is MDHEN and CDR2 is SYDVKM. This CDR3 is 15 amino acids long. The repertoire was sequenced with immunoSEQ multiplex PCR; TCRdb's copy has only in-frame clones and lacks some. The table lists roughly 120,000 clones, roughly nine tenths of them singletons, with 4% to 5.5% in the top ten. The sequenced material came from PBMCs. The rearrangement uses TRBV28 and TRBJ2-1; D is ambiguous. This TCR came from a man between 18 and 35 years old in good health and CMV-seropositive. The CDR3 sequence: CASSIQREVVGEQFF. As DNA, the CDR3 is TGTGCCAGCAGTATACAACGAGAGGTGGTCGGTGAGCAGTTCTTC.